A single sample is the source of the 6 T cell receptor beta chains below, sequenced in a study of blood T cell repertoires in COVID-19. Profiling relied on immunoSEQ multiplex PCR, and the TCRdb table lists in-frame clones only, not all of them. Here the sample spans some 120,000 clones, roughly four fifths being singletons. Sequencing was carried out using peripheral blood. These receptors were taken from a human donor in a cohort sampled during active COVID-19.

The chain has TRBV5-6 and TRBJ1-2; a possible D gene is TRBD1 (6 bases). Germline lookup yields CDR1 SGHDT and CDR2 YYEEEE. The CDR3 totals 16 residues. V lost 0 bases, J lost 0 bases, and 12 bases lay in between. CDR3 in DNA: TGTGCCAGCAGCTTGGTTCCCAGGGGCACTAACTATGGCTACACCTTC. Encoded protein: CASSLVPRGTNYGYTF.

CDR3 DNA: TGTGCCAGCAGCTATCGGTCGGGTCAGCCCCAGCATTTT. Protein: CASSYRSGQPQHF. V is TRBV6-2 or TRBV6-3 and J is TRBJ1-5; D gene uncertain. This CDR3 is built from 13 residues. Trimming pared 6 bases from V and 6 bases from J, leaving 12 bases between. Germline loops: CDR1 MNHEY, CDR2 SVGEGT.

V is TRBV28 and J is TRBJ2-7; 11 bases align to TRBD2. CDR1 and CDR2 from the germline V gene are MDHEN and SYDVKM. V was pared by 4 bases and J by 12 bases, with 5 bases of the junction left unmatched. The CDR3 extends over 12 amino acids. The DNA of the CDR3 is TGTGCCAGCAGTTCCGGGACTAGCGGCCTGTACTTC. Residues: CASSSGTSGLYF. Full variable domain (remainder filled in from reference TRBV28 and TRBJ2-7): DVKVTQSSRYLVKRTGEKVFLECVQDMDHENMFWYRQDPGLGLRLIYFSYDVKMKEKGDIPEGYSVSREKKERFSLILESASTNQTSMYLCASSSGTSGLYFGPGTRLTVT.

The rearrangement uses TRBV5-6 and TRBJ2-5; a possible D gene is TRBD2 (5 bases). This CDR3 region has 13 residues. The germline V and J ends were trimmed by 2 bases and 4 bases, with 9 bases remaining between them. Per germline, CDR1 SGHDT and CDR2 YYEEEE. The CDR3 DNA sequence: TGTGCCAGCAGCTTAGGGAGTCGAGAGACCCAGTACTTC. Translating gives CASSLGSRETQYF.

J is TRBJ2-3 and V is TRBV2, with unresolved D. Germline V CDR1 and CDR2: SNHLY, FYNNEI. The V and J ends lost 2 bases and 0 bases respectively, with 9 bases between them. The CDR3 is 15 residues long. CDR3 residues: CASSELSASTDTQYF. CDR3 in DNA: TGTGCCAGCAGTGAACTGAGTGCTAGCACAGATACGCAGTATTTT.

V gene TRBV7-9 combines with J gene TRBJ1-5; 10 nucleotides match TRBD1. There are 18 residues in the CDR3. Germline-derived CDR1 and CDR2 are SEHNR and FQNEAQ (reference sequence). V lost 4 bases to trimming and J lost 4 bases; unmatched junction nucleotides: 13. CDR3 protein: CASSWSGTGDFRNQPQHF. The CDR3 DNA is TGTGCCAGCAGCTGGTCCGGGACAGGGGATTTTAGGAATCAGCCCCAGCATTTT.